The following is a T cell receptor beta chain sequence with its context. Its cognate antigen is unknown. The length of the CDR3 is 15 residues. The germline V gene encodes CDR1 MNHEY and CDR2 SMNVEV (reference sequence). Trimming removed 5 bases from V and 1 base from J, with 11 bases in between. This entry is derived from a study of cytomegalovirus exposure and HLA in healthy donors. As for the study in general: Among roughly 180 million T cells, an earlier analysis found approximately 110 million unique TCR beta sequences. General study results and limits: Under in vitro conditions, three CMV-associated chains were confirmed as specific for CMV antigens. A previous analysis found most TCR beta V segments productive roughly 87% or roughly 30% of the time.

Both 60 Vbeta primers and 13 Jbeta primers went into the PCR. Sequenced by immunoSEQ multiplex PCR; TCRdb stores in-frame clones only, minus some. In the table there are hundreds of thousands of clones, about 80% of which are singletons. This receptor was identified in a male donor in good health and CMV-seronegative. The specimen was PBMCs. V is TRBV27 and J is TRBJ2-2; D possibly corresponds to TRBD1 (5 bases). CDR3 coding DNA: TGTGCCAGCAGTCCCCATAGGGGGAACACCGGGGAGCTGTTTTTT. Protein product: CASSPHRGNTGELFF.